These 11 T cell receptor beta chains share one sample of origin, sequenced in a study of identical twins. MiXCR, applied by TCRdb to the 5' RACE reads, yields one record per CDR3 protein. Of 1.5 million to 2 million distinct CDR3 sequences listed, around a third were seen once; the top ten hold about 0.3%. The sequenced sample was cord blood. The receptors were sampled from a newborn girl in good health.

The chain combines TRBV12-3 or TRBV12-4 with TRBJ2-6; 8 bases agree with TRBD1. This CDR3 region has 19 residues. J was trimmed by 0 bases and V by 5 bases; bases with no gene match: 12. CDR3 nucleotides: TGTGCCAGCAGTCAGCTTAACAGGGGGATTCTCTCTGGGGCCAACGTCCTGACTTTC. Protein: CASSQLNRGILSGANVLTF.

This clonotype was seen a handful of times. CDR3 sequence: CASSERGLSYNEQFF. The CDR3 region has the DNA TGTGCCAGCAGTGAGCGGGGCCTCTCCTACAATGAGCAGTTCTTC. This rearrangement joins TRBV6-1 to TRBJ2-1, with TRBD2 as a possible D gene (6 bases). V lost 3 bases and J lost 0, with 9 bases in between. CDR1 and CDR2 from the germline V gene are MNHNS and SASEGT. CDR3 length: 15 residues.

The chain links TRBV12-3 or TRBV12-4 to TRBJ1-2; a possible D gene is TRBD1 (5 bases). This CDR3 contains 15 residues. V lost 4 bases and J lost 3, with 15 bases in between. The CDR3 sequence is CASSSGAYRHYGYTF. In DNA form, the CDR3 reads TGTGCCAGCAGTTCCGGTGCGTACAGGCACTATGGCTACACCTTC.

The gene calls are TRBV7-2 and TRBJ1-2; 10 positions match TRBD1. With V trimmed by 1 base and J by 6 bases, 5 bases remained unmatched. The germline gives CDR1 SGHTA, CDR2 FQGNSA. The CDR3 spans 15 residues. This CDR3 is CASSLVRQGADGYTF. The DNA of the CDR3 is TGTGCCAGCAGCTTAGTGAGACAGGGGGCTGATGGCTACACCTTC.

The chain uses TRBV20-1 and TRBJ1-6; TRBD1 aligns across 8 bases. With 6 bases clipped from V and 9 bases from J, the junction kept 13 bases outside the gene matches. The CDR3 spans 15 residues. CDR1 and CDR2 (germline): DFQATT, SNEGSKA (reference sequence). CDR3 in DNA: TGCAGTGCCATTAGACAGGGGAAGGGATCTTCACCCCTCCACTTT. Its translation: CSAIRQGKGSSPLHF.

The chain is built from TRBV6-6 and TRBJ1-2; 7 nucleotides match TRBD1. Germline CDR1 MNHNY, CDR2 SVGAGI (reference sequence). The CDR3 contains 15 residues. V lost 2 bases, J lost 8 bases, and 11 bases stayed unmatched. Here the CDR3 DNA reads TGTGCCAGCAGTTACCCACCGGGGCAGGGGGAGGGCTACACCTTC. Its translation: CASSYPPGQGEGYTF.

V is TRBV12-3 or TRBV12-4 and J is TRBJ2-5, with D unclear. This CDR3 region has 14 residues. V gave up 4 bases and J gave up 1 base, with 10 bases separating them. DNA for the CDR3: TGTGCCAGCAGTTACTTCCGGTTCCAAGAGACCCAGTACTTC. Residues: CASSYFRFQETQYF.

The chain carries TRBV10-3 and TRBJ2-2; D may be TRBD1 (6 bases). The CDR3 is 14 amino acids. Germline V gene sequence: CDR1 ENHRY, CDR2 SYGVKD. V dropped 6 bases and J dropped 1 base, with 9 bases sitting between them. The CDR3 is CAIRPTGNTGELFF. The CDR3 DNA follows: TGTGCCATCAGGCCGACAGGGAACACCGGGGAGCTGTTTTTT.

V and J are TRBV20-1 and TRBJ2-7, with 11 bases fitting TRBD2. Trimming removed 3 bases from V and 3 bases from J; junction bases left unmatched: 10. The CDR3 is 16 amino acids. Germline CDR1 and CDR2: DFQATT and SNEGSKA (reference sequence). The CDR3 loop reads CSARFETSGVGYEQYF. CDR3 bases: TGCAGTGCTAGGTTCGAGACTAGCGGGGTAGGCTACGAGCAGTACTTC.

The chain recombines TRBV20-1 with TRBJ2-5, with 10 bases fitting TRBD2. CDR3 length equals 12 residues. V shed 3 bases, J shed 9 bases, and the junction held 4 bases outside the gene matches. CDR1 is DFQATT, CDR2 SNEGSKA, per germline (reference sequence). CDR3 sequence: CSASGTSEAQYF. In nucleotides, the CDR3 is TGCAGTGCTAGCGGGACTAGCGAGGCCCAGTACTTC.

This sequence joins TRBV10-3 and TRBJ2-1, with a tentative D call TRBD1 (5 bases). This CDR3 spans 15 amino acids. V was cut by 2 bases and J by 7 bases, with 15 bases left in between. CDR1 and CDR2 (germline): ENHRY, SYGVKD. The CDR3 sequence is CAISERGYPVNEQFF. The CDR3 bases are TGTGCCATCAGTGAGAGGGGCTATCCGGTGAATGAGCAGTTCTTC.